This record looks at one T cell receptor beta chain sequence and its context. Its specificity is not known. This CDR3 region has 13 residues. V was shortened by 5 bases and J by 5 bases, with 12 bases between the two germline ends. Per germline, CDR1 LGHDT and CDR2 YNNKEL (reference sequence). Each CDR3 protein gets one entry after TCRdb re-called the reads with MiXCR. The sample contains 900,000 to 950,000 distinct CDR3 sequences, around a third of which appear only once. The entry originates in a study of T cell repertoires in cytomegalovirus infection. The study's findings and limits: Based on cumulative public TCR beta family frequency, carriers of CMV plus the relevant HLA were identified.

The TCR sequence derives from a human donor in good health (CMV status not recorded). Some clones in this sample may be carry-over from other donors' samples. The gene calls are TRBV3-1 and TRBJ2-5; D perhaps matches TRBD2 (5 bases). Material: cultured CD8+ T cells from PBMCs, obtained from culture after CMV antigen stimulation. CDR3 in DNA: TGTGCCAGCAGCTCTGGACCGGGGGAGACCCAGTACTTC. It codes for CASSSGPGETQYF.